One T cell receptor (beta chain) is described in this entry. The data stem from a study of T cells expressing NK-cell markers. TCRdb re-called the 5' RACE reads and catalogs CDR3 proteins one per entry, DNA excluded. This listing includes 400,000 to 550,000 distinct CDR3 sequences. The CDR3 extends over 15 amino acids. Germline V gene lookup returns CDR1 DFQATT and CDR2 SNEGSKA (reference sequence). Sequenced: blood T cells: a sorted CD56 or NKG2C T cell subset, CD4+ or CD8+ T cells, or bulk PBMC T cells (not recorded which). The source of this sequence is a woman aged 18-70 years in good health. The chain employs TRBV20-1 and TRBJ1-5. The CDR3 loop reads CSARVSDYSNQPQHF.